The rows below give T cell receptor beta chains drawn from one sample of a study of blood T cell repertoires in COVID-19. Libraries were prepared by immunoSEQ multiplex PCR; TCRdb keeps only in-frame clonotypes and omits some of them. The data hold some 200,000 clones, with roughly 84% observed a single time. The specimen sequenced was peripheral blood. These receptors were obtained from a woman aged 25 to 39 who had recovered from COVID-19. CDR3s include the opening cysteine and the closing phenylalanine or tryptophan.

>TRBV5-1
CASSLGDLAGFLNEQFF
>TRBV6-1
CASSEAGGYYTDQNTEAFF
>TRBV27
CASSLSGQGDSPLHF
>TRBV24-1
CATSDLSMSTGELFF
>TRBV19
CASSISLVRDRSNGYTF
>TRBV10-3
CAISVQGETQYF
>TRBV5-1
CASSLGGKPADTQYF
>TRBV5-4
CASSLPSGRAGETQYF
>TRBV25-1
CASSEYNTQETQYF
>TRBV5-5
CASARTTSQFF
>TRBV5-1
CASSFASGSYNEQFF